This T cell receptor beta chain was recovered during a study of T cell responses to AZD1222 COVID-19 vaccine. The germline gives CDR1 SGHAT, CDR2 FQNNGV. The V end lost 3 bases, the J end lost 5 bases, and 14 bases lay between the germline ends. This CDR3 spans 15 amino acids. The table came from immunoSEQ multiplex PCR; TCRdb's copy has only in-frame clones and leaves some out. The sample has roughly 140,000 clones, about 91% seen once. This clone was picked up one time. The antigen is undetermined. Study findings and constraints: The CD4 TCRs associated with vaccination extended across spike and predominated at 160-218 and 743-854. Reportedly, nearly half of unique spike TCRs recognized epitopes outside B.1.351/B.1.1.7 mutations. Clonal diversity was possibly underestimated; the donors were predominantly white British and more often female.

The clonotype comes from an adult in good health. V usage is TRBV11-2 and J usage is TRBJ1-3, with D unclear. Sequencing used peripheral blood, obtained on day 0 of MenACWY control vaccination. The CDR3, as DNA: TGTGCCAGCAGCTTTTCCCCCCCCCTTAGAAACACCATATATTTT. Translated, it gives CASSFSPPLRNTIYF.